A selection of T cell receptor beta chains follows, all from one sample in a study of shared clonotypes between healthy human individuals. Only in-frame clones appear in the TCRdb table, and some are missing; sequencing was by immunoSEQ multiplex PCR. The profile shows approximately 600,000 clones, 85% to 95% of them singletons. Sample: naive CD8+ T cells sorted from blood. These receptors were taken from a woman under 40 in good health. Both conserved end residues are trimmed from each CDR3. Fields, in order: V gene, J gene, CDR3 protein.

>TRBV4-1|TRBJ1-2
ASSLLVGGQGARGYT
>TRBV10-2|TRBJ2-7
ASRGQGIEQY
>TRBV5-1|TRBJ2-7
ASSFAGAEQY
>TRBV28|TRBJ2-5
ASSFGVARETQY
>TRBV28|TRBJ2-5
ASSLSTGTVETQY
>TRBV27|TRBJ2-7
ASSFDSSVHEQY
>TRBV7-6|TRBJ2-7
ASSLFTGSYEQY
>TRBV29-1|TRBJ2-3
STQGSPLTDTQY
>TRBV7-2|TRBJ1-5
ASSLGGLQPQH
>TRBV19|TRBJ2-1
ASSITGGSYNEQF
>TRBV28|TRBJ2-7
ASSRERLAILEQY
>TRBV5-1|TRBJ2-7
ASSQLAGSYEQY
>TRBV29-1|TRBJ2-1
SIIAGPLYNEQF
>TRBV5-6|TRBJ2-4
ASSLTGTLAKNIQY
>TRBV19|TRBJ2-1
ASSIGAGVYNEQF
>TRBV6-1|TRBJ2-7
ASSDPPGGQGYEQY
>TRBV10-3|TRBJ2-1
AISESWAGAYNEQF